These 28 T cell receptor beta chains were sequenced from one sample in a study of Ad26.COV2.S vaccination and SARS-CoV-2 variants. Treatment defined: approximately 18 received Ad26.COV2.S at low or high dose, single or two shots; a few received placebo; per-sample allocation not given. Vaccine and placebo recipients were sampled on day 63 after the first injection. The assay was immunoSEQ multiplex PCR, and TCRdb's table has in-frame clones only and misses some. The table records some 350,000 clones, under 90% of them present only once. The starting material was peripheral blood, obtained in a trial of Ad26.COV2.S vaccine versus placebo. Receptors were obtained from a person between 18 and 65 years old who received the Ad26.COV2.S COVID-19 vaccine or a placebo.

The chain combines TRBV7-8 with TRBJ2-2; no reliable D call. CDR3 length equals 13 residues. Germline V lookup: CDR1 SGHVS, CDR2 FQNEAQ. V dropped 3 bases and J dropped 7 bases, with 9 bases sitting between them. Here the CDR3 reads CASSFTANGELFF. CDR3 nucleotides: TGTGCCAGCAGCTTTACCGCGAACGGGGAGCTGTTTTTT.

This chain connects TRBV6-5 to TRBJ2-7; D possibly corresponds to TRBD1 (6 bases). CDR3 length: 14 amino acids. The V gene's germline CDR1 is MNHEY and CDR2 SVGAGI. V was trimmed by 2 bases and J by 2 bases, leaving 10 bases between them. The CDR3 loop is CASSYRTATYEQYF. The CDR3 DNA reads TGTGCCAGCAGTTACCGGACAGCTACCTACGAGCAGTACTTC.

The chain employs TRBV4-2 and TRBJ2-1; 7 nucleotides agree with TRBD2. V was pared by 0 bases and J by 8 bases, with 13 bases of the junction left unmatched. CDR1 is LGHNA, CDR2 YNFKEQ, per germline. The CDR3 length is 17 residues. CDR3 coding DNA: TGTGCCAGCAGCCAAGAGATGTGGGAGGGCCTTCAAGATGAGCAGTTCTTC. Its protein is CASSQEMWEGLQDEQFF.

The chain couples TRBV7-9 to TRBJ2-7; 7 nucleotides match TRBD2. V trimming: 3 bases; J trimming: 6 bases; junction bases outside the gene matches: 14. The CDR3 has 16 amino acids. Germline V CDR1 and CDR2: SEHNR, FQNEAQ (reference sequence). CDR3 protein: CASSFQAAGAPGEQYV. CDR3 coding DNA: TGTGCCAGCAGCTTCCAGGCTGCGGGAGCCCCCGGCGAGCAGTACGTC.

This chain links TRBV5-1 with TRBJ2-2, with 11 bases aligning to TRBD2. Germline CDR1 reads SGHRS; CDR2 reads YFSETQ. The CDR3 runs 18 residues. V shed 3 bases and J 5 bases; nucleotides not matched to a gene: 12. In DNA, the CDR3 is TGCGCCAGCAGCTCGGGACTAGCGGCTCCAAGGGGGACCGGGGAGCTGTTTTTT. This gives the protein CASSSGLAAPRGTGELFF. Drawing the rest from reference TRBV5-1 and TRBJ2-2, the complete variable domain is KAGVTQTPRYLIKTRGQQVTLSCSPISGHRSVSWYQQTPGQGLQFLFEYFSETQRNKGNFPGRFSGRQFSNSRSEMNVSTLELGDSALYLCASSSGLAAPRGTGELFFGEGSRLTVL.

This clone was counted between two and nine times. This chain links TRBV19 with TRBJ1-2, with D perhaps TRBD1 (5 bases). With 2 bases removed from V and 3 bases from J, the gap between germline ends came to 10 bases. The CDR3 sequence is 14 residues long. The germline CDR1 and CDR2 sequences are LNHDA and SQIVND (reference sequence). The CDR3 here is CASSIWGIDYGYTF. The CDR3 DNA follows: TGTGCCAGTAGTATATGGGGGATAGACTATGGCTACACCTTC.

V gene TRBV3-1 (or the pseudogene TRBV3-2) combines with J gene TRBJ1-3, with D unresolved. Germline-derived CDR1 and CDR2 are LGHDT and YNNKEL (reference sequence). The CDR3 is 12 residues long. The V gene lost 1 base and the J gene lost 8 bases, with 6 bases spanning the gap. The CDR3 loop is CASSQGPYTIYF. The CDR3 DNA reads as TGTGCCAGCAGCCAAGGTCCTTACACCATATATTTT.

This clone was recorded a few times. The genes are TRBV4-1 and TRBJ1-2, with D perhaps TRBD1 (6 bases). The V gene lost 1 base and the J gene lost 4 bases, with 16 bases spanning the gap. Germline-derived CDR1 and CDR2 are MGHRA and YSYEKL. This CDR3 comprises 16 residues. The CDR3 DNA sequence: TGCGCCAGCAGCCAAGGGGGGGCGGCTACCCCCTATGGCTACACCTTC. Residues: CASSQGGAATPYGYTF.

V is TRBV7-9 and J is TRBJ1-2; TRBD1 might be the D (5 bases). This CDR3 has 17 residues. V was shortened by 0 bases and J by 2 bases, with 16 bases between the two germline ends. Germline CDR1 is SEHNR and CDR2 is FQNEAQ (reference sequence). The CDR3 loop is CASSLAYVGDGNYGYTF. The CDR3 bases are TGTGCCAGCAGCTTAGCGTACGTGGGGGACGGGAACTATGGCTACACCTTC.

The V gene is TRBV6-1, the J gene TRBJ1-2, with TRBD1 as a possible D gene (6 bases). The germline V gene has CDR1 MNHNS and CDR2 SASEGT. The V end lost 3 bases, the J end lost 4 bases, and 24 bases lay between the germline ends. This CDR3 has 18 amino acids. CDR3 protein: CASSDMTGRSKEGYGYTF. CDR3 DNA: TGTGCCAGCAGTGACATGACAGGACGATCTAAGGAGGGCTATGGCTACACCTTC.

The V call is TRBV7-2, the J call TRBJ2-3, with D uncertain. CDR1 SGHTA and CDR2 FQGNSA come from the germline V gene. The ends were cut back, 0 bases at V and 5 bases at J, with 6 bases in the middle. The CDR3 extends over 13 amino acids. As DNA, the CDR3 is TGTGCCAGCAGCTTAGCCGAGGAAGATACGCAGTATTTT. As protein: CASSLAEEDTQYF.

The J gene is TRBJ1-2, the V gene TRBV28, with D hard to call. The CDR3 has 12 residues. Between the trimmed V and J ends, which lost 2 bases and 6 bases, there was a span of 7 bases. Germline CDR1 and CDR2: MDHEN and SYDVKM. The CDR3 nucleotides read TGTGCCAGCAGTTTAGTGGAGGATGGCTACACCTTC. Protein product: CASSLVEDGYTF.

This clone appeared many times. The rearrangement joins TRBV23-1 to TRBJ2-7; 7 nucleotides line up with TRBD1. TRBV23-1 is an open reading frame, and its role is uncertain. The CDR3 is made up of 17 amino acids. V lost 7 bases, J lost 3 bases, and 18 bases stayed unmatched. The CDR3 region has the DNA TGCGCCAGCACTGGACAGGTCGCTACCCTTGCTCGCTACGAGCAGTACTTC. As protein: CASTGQVATLARYEQYF.

V and J are TRBV20-1 and TRBJ1-1; D perhaps matches TRBD1 (6 bases). This CDR3 region has 12 residues. Trimming pared 3 bases from V and 4 bases from J, leaving 9 bases between. From germline, CDR1 is DFQATT and CDR2 SNEGSKA (reference sequence). CDR3 residues: CSASRGGTEAFF. CDR3 nucleotides: TGCAGTGCTAGTAGGGGGGGCACTGAAGCTTTCTTT.

The V gene is TRBV4-1, the J gene TRBJ1-1; D is uncertain. The CDR3 sequence is 15 residues long. Trimming took off 1 base at V and 8 bases at J, with 17 bases between the two ends. The germline V gene encodes CDR1 MGHRA and CDR2 YSYEKL. CDR3 coding DNA: TGCGCCAGCAGCCAAGGTTCCAATACAGCCTTGGAAGCTTTCTTT. Its translation is CASSQGSNTALEAFF.

There are many counts of this clone. In nucleotides, the CDR3 is TGTGCCAGCAGTCCGACCACTAGCGGGGACTCCTACGAGCAGTACTTC. Translating it yields CASSPTTSGDSYEQYF. This chain joins TRBV6-2 or TRBV6-3 and TRBJ2-7; 10 nucleotides match TRBD2. CDR3 size: 16 residues. Germline loops: CDR1 MNHEY, CDR2 SVGEGT. V lost 5 bases to trimming and J lost 0 bases; unmatched junction nucleotides: 7.

There are a few counts of this clone. The chain has TRBV6-5 and TRBJ1-1, with D tentatively TRBD1 (5 bases). Germline V CDR1 and CDR2: MNHEY, SVGAGI. This CDR3 spans 14 amino acids. The V end lost 6 bases, the J end lost 4 bases, and 15 bases lay between the germline ends. In DNA form, the CDR3 reads TGTGCCAGCAGACGGGACGGATCGAGCACTGAAGCTTTCTTT. Protein sequence: CASRRDGSSTEAFF.

This chain joins TRBV18 and TRBJ1-1, with 7 bases fitting TRBD1. Losses at the gene ends were 1 base for V and 10 bases for J; bases not matched to a gene: 6. Germline values: CDR1 KGHSH, CDR2 LQKENI. The CDR3 runs to 13 residues. The CDR3 is CASSPLDTGAAFF. The DNA for the CDR3 is TGTGCCAGCTCACCACTTGACACAGGGGCAGCTTTCTTT.

This rearrangement joins TRBV19 to TRBJ1-2; D possibly corresponds to TRBD1 (6 bases). Germline CDR1 and CDR2: LNHDA and SQIVND (reference sequence). The CDR3 totals 14 residues. The V and J ends lost 3 bases and 2 bases respectively, with 10 bases between them. The CDR3 coding sequence is TGTGCCAGTAGTATTGGGCAGGGGAACTATGGCTACACCTTC. It yields the protein CASSIGQGNYGYTF.

The V call is TRBV7-8, the J call TRBJ2-6; a weak D match, TRBD2 (7 bases). The V gene's germline CDR1 is SGHVS and CDR2 FQNEAQ. Trimming pared 5 bases from V and 1 base from J, leaving 12 bases between. The CDR3 has 16 residues. The CDR3 sequence is CASSPGGLSGANVLTF. The CDR3 DNA sequence: TGTGCCAGCAGCCCCGGGGGGCTATCTGGGGCCAACGTCCTGACTTTC.

This chain links TRBV12-3 or TRBV12-4 with TRBJ2-1; D might be TRBD2 (5 bases). This CDR3 contains 10 residues. V lost 8 bases to trimming and J lost 10 bases, with 9 bases between them. CDR3 nucleotides: TGTGCCAGCTCTCGCGGGGAGCAGTTCTTC. It codes for CASSRGEQFF.

This sequence joins TRBV6-5 and TRBJ2-1, with a weak D call TRBD1 (6 bases). The V end was cut by 6 bases, the J end by 8 bases, with 14 bases between. The CDR3 has 13 residues. Germline V gene lookup returns CDR1 MNHEY and CDR2 SVGAGI. The CDR3 bases are TGTGCCAGCAGACAGACAGGAGATTATGAGCAGTTCTTC. Translating it yields CASRQTGDYEQFF.

The chain couples TRBV5-6 to TRBJ1-5, with no clear D. Trimming stripped 1 base from V and 2 bases from J, with 10 bases between. The CDR3 runs 15 residues. CDR1 and CDR2 (germline): SGHDT, YYEEEE. CDR3 in DNA: TGTGCCAGCAGCTTGCGGGGTGTGGGCAATCAGCCCCAGCATTTT. Translation gives CASSLRGVGNQPQHF.

The chain combines TRBV7-2 with TRBJ1-2; no firm D call. The V end lost 7 bases, the J end lost 5 bases, and 17 bases lay between the germline ends. This CDR3 spans 14 amino acids. Germline V gene sequence: CDR1 SGHTA, CDR2 FQGNSA. In DNA, the CDR3 is TGTGCCAGCAAAGTAGCAAGCAGCGAGTATGGCTACACCTTC. Translation gives CASKVASSEYGYTF.

The V and J genes are TRBV18 and TRBJ2-1; 8 bases are shared with TRBD2. The length of the CDR3 is 16 residues. With V trimmed by 6 bases and J by 2 bases, 9 bases remained unmatched. Germline CDR1 is KGHSH and CDR2 is LQKENI. The DNA of the CDR3 is TGTGCCAGCTCGCCCTCCGGGGGGGTTCCCTACAATGAGCAGTTCTTC. This codes for CASSPSGGVPYNEQFF. Supplemented by reference TRBV18 and TRBJ2-1, the full variable domain reads NAGVMQNPRHLVRRRGQEARLRCSPMKGHSHVYWYRQLPEEGLKFMVYLQKENIIDESGMPKERFSAEFPKEGPSILRIQQVVRGDSAAYFCASSPSGGVPYNEQFFGPGTRLTVL.

CDR3 coding DNA: TGTGCCAGCAGTTACATTAGCTCGGGATCAGAGACCCAGTACTTC. Amino acid sequence: CASSYISSGSETQYF. The chain has TRBV6-2 or TRBV6-3 and TRBJ2-5; D may be TRBD2 (5 bases). Between the trimmed V and J ends, which lost 2 bases and 4 bases, there was a span of 14 bases. Germline V gene data show CDR1 as MNHEY and CDR2 as SVGEGT. CDR3 length equals 15 residues.

The V gene is TRBV19, the J gene TRBJ1-3; possibly TRBD1 for D (5 bases). The CDR3 contains 19 residues. The germline V gene encodes CDR1 LNHDA and CDR2 SQIVND (reference sequence). The V and J ends lost 5 bases and 1 base respectively, with 24 bases between them. The DNA of the CDR3 is TGTGCCAGTAGTTCGCCGCAGGGCTATGGCGCTAGTTCTGGAAACACCATATATTTT. It translates to CASSSPQGYGASSGNTIYF.

The CDR3 loop reads CASSEDTSGENNEQFF. The DNA of the CDR3 is TGTGCCAGCAGTGAAGATACTAGCGGTGAAAACAATGAGCAGTTCTTC. The chain joins TRBV2 to TRBJ2-1; 8 positions match TRBD2. Unmatched junction bases numbered 7, after V lost 1 base and J lost 5 bases. This CDR3 is 16 amino acids long. The germline V gene has CDR1 SNHLY and CDR2 FYNNEI. Full variable domain (rest looked up from reference TRBV2 and TRBJ2-1): EPEVTQTPSHQVTQMGQEVILRCVPISNHLYFYWYRQILGQKVEFLVSFYNNEISEKSEIFDDQFSVERPDGSNFTLKIRSTKLEDSAMYFCASSEDTSGENNEQFFGPGTRLTVL.